The text below deals with one TCR beta chain. Germline assignment: CDR1 SGHTA and CDR2 FQGNSA. This CDR3 is 15 amino acids long. Deletions cut 0 bases from V and 0 bases from J, with 6 bases between. These data are taken from a study of beta chain features in type 1 diabetes. TCRB transcripts that were expressed got sequenced, as all of the isolated RNA had been reverse transcribed. TCRdb's table, derived via immunoSEQ multiplex PCR, lists solely in-frame clones and lacks some. The table lists around 300,000 clones, approximately 14% of them singletons. What was sequenced was central memory CD4+ T cells from blood. This sequence joins TRBV7-2 and TRBJ1-5; tentatively, D is TRBD1 (5 bases). The sequence was obtained from a man under 40 in good health. This chain's CDR3 is CASSLAQVSNQPQHF. The CDR3 nucleotides read TGTGCCAGCAGCTTAGCACAGGTTAGCAATCAGCCCCAGCATTTT.